This record covers a single T cell receptor beta chain. For TCRbeta, the library was prepared with unique molecular identifiers. TCRdb re-derived calls from the PCR reads in MiXCR, one entry per CDR3 protein. This sample yields over 550,000 distinct CDR3 sequences, of which about 10% are seen a single time; about 4.3% belongs to the top ten. Germline V gives CDR1 SGHTA, CDR2 FQGNSA. The ends were cut back, 4 bases at V and 4 bases at J, with 13 bases in the middle. The CDR3 is made up of 14 amino acids. The source of the sample is a study of T-cell reconstitution after alpha-beta-depleted transplantation in children.

The chain uses TRBV7-2 and TRBJ1-2, with D unresolved. The origin of this receptor is a human donor who donated a stem cell graft to a child with acute myeloid leukemia. The material sequenced was PBMCs from the stem cell graft donor, taken from the stem cell graft. CDR3 bases: TGTGCCAGCAGCTCCAGTGGTAACTCCTATGGCTACACCTTC. Translating gives CASSSSGNSYGYTF.